The entry that follows covers one T cell receptor beta chain sequence. Its specificity is unknown. Per the original data handling: ImmunoSEQ output lacked quality scores and full-length reads, limiting matched filtering. Generated by immunoSEQ multiplex PCR, the TCRdb table keeps only in-frame clones and is missing some. V and J calls and clone size come straight from that table; D and trimming were deduced from the DNA. The table has some 2,500,000 clones, under 95% seen once; the top ten hold 0.37%. Germline values: CDR1 SGHNT, CDR2 YYREEE (reference sequence). This CDR3 is built from 16 residues. With 0 bases removed from V and 7 bases from J, the gap between germline ends came to 17 bases. The sample comes from a study of shared clonotypes between healthy human individuals. Regarding the study as a whole: Memory subsets had estimated richness that was generally smaller than that of naive subsets. Rarefaction showed sorted-subset sequencing was incomplete despite large depth.

The chain has TRBV5-4 and TRBJ2-1; the D gene is possibly TRBD2 (6 bases). Sequencing input: naive CD4+ T cells from PBMCs. As to subset: CD45RA+ positively selected. This clonotype was sampled from a man aged 18 to 29 in good health. Some clones in this sample may be carry-over from other donors' samples. Here the CDR3 reads CASSLVTGGPGNEQFF. CDR3 coding DNA: TGTGCCAGCAGCTTGGTGACCGGAGGGCCAGGGAATGAGCAGTTCTTC.